These T cell receptor beta chains were read from a single sample in a study of shared clonotypes between healthy human individuals. TCRdb's table, derived via immunoSEQ multiplex PCR, lists solely in-frame clones and lacks some. The repertoire holds almost 700,000 clones, with roughly 94% as singletons. The sequencing sample was made of naive CD8+ T cells sorted from blood. All receptors derive from a man aged 25 to 40 in good health. CDR3s include the opening cysteine and the closing phenylalanine or tryptophan. D genes are given only for firm matches. The listing skips clone size in some rows; elsewhere it reads once, few, many or a size class.

V gene,clone size,D gene,J gene,CDR3 protein,CDR3 DNA
TRBV29-1,.,.,TRBJ2-3,CSVAPSGVGTDTQYF,TGCAGCGTCGCCCCAAGTGGGGTCGGAACAGATACGCAGTATTTT
TRBV15,.,.,TRBJ1-5,CATSGGTVNNQPQHF,TGTGCCACCAGCGGAGGGACGGTTAATAATCAGCCCCAGCATTTT
TRBV6-1,.,.,TRBJ1-4,CASSPWKDEKLFF,TGTGCCAGCAGTCCCTGGAAGGATGAAAAACTGTTTTTT
TRBV9,.,.,TRBJ2-3,CASSGPGTDTQYF,TGTGCCAGCAGCGGTCCAGGGACAGATACGCAGTATTTT
TRBV27,.,.,TRBJ2-7,CASSFGILYEQYF,TGTGCCAGCAGTTTTGGGATCCTCTACGAGCAGTACTTC
TRBV11-2,.,.,TRBJ2-1,CASSLAGGYNEQFF,TGTGCCAGCAGCTTAGCGGGCGGTTACAATGAGCAGTTCTTC
TRBV13,.,TRBD2,TRBJ2-2,CASSPSSTSGENTGELFF,TGTGCCAGCAGCCCCTCCTCGACTAGCGGAGAGAACACCGGGGAGCTGTTTTTT
TRBV27,.,TRBD2,TRBJ2-1,CASSPKRESYNEQFF,TGTGCCAGCAGTCCCAAGCGGGAGTCCTACAATGAGCAGTTCTTC
TRBV20-1,few,.,TRBJ1-2,CSALQGVGYTF,TGCAGTGCTCTTCAAGGGGTTGGCTACACCTTC
TRBV27,.,.,TRBJ2-2,CASSIGSLTGELFF,TGTGCCAGCAGTATCGGCAGCCTCACCGGGGAGCTGTTTTTT
TRBV27,.,.,TRBJ2-1,CASSLLGGSYNEQFF,TGTGCCAGCAGTTTACTCGGAGGCTCCTACAATGAGCAGTTCTTC
TRBV5-3,.,TRBD1,TRBJ1-2,CASSTGQGNYGYTF,TGTGCCAGCAGCACCGGACAGGGGAACTATGGCTACACCTTC
TRBV30,.,.,TRBJ2-7,CAWSSGAYEQYF,TGTGCCTGGAGTTCAGGGGCCTACGAGCAGTACTTC
TRBV18,.,.,TRBJ2-1,CASSQVVEQFF,TGTGCCAGCTCACAAGTGGTCGAGCAGTTCTTC
TRBV29-1,.,.,TRBJ1-2,CSVEERERGAEYGYTF,TGCAGCGTTGAAGAAAGGGAAAGGGGGGCAGAATATGGCTACACCTTC
TRBV7-9,.,TRBD1,TRBJ1-4,CASSLGYSGGTSREKLFF,TGTGCCAGCAGCTTAGGGTACTCAGGGGGAACGTCCAGGGAAAAACTGTTTTTT
TRBV5-6,once,TRBD1,TRBJ1-1,CASRYQGVPEAFF,TGTGCCAGCAGATATCAGGGGGTCCCTGAAGCTTTCTTT
TRBV7-9,.,.,TRBJ2-7,CASSLPGAGSSNEQYF,TGTGCCAGCAGCCTACCCGGGGCGGGATCAAGTAACGAGCAGTACTTC
TRBV11-3,.,.,TRBJ2-1,CASSRQLYNEQFF,TGTGCCAGCAGCCGCCAGCTATACAATGAGCAGTTCTTC
TRBV5-5,once,.,TRBJ2-7,CASSLRDQLYEQYF,TGTGCCAGCAGCTTACGGGACCAACTCTACGAGCAGTACTTC
TRBV10-3,once,TRBD2,TRBJ2-5,CAISDSGEVGDEGETQYF,TGTGCCATCAGTGATAGCGGGGAAGTAGGGGACGAGGGAGAGACCCAGTACTTC
TRBV5-5,.,.,TRBJ2-1,CASSSSPYNEQFF,TGTGCCAGCAGCAGTAGCCCCTACAATGAGCAGTTCTTC
TRBV5-1,.,.,TRBJ2-7,CASSFRDGTYEQYF,TGCGCCAGCAGCTTCCGGGACGGAACCTACGAGCAGTACTTC
TRBV27,.,.,TRBJ1-1,CASSPRPSPEAFF,TGTGCCAGCAGTCCACGGCCCTCCCCCGAAGCTTTCTTT
TRBV6-6,.,.,TRBJ2-7,CASGTPPRSEQYF,TGTGCCAGCGGGACTCCACCCAGGAGCGAGCAGTACTTC
TRBV7-2,.,TRBD1,TRBJ1-1,CASSYRGVDTEAFF,TGTGCCAGCAGCTACAGGGGCGTGGACACTGAAGCTTTCTTT
TRBV5-5,.,TRBD2,TRBJ2-7,CASSPLAGGLYEQYF,TGTGCCAGCAGCCCGCTAGCGGGAGGCCTCTACGAGCAGTACTTC
TRBV4-3,.,.,TRBJ2-2,CASSQAYPAIVVTGELFF,TGCGCCAGCAGCCAAGCTTATCCAGCTATCGTCGTGACCGGGGAGCTGTTTTTT
TRBV5-5,.,TRBD2,TRBJ2-7,CASRGTSGTYEQYF,TGTGCCAGCAGAGGGACTAGCGGGACCTACGAGCAGTACTTC
TRBV5-1,once,TRBD1,TRBJ1-5,CASSLTGGGNQPQHF,TGCGCCAGCAGCCTGACAGGGGGCGGCAATCAGCCCCAGCATTTT
TRBV2,.,.,TRBJ2-3,CASKETDNPDTQYF,TGTGCCAGCAAAGAGACTGACAACCCAGATACGCAGTATTTT
TRBV7-9,.,.,TRBJ2-7,CASSPTPYEQYF,TGTGCCAGCAGCCCGACGCCCTACGAGCAGTACTTC
TRBV7-9,.,.,TRBJ2-1,CATRRGSGEQFF,TGTGCCACCCGCAGGGGCTCCGGTGAGCAGTTCTTC
TRBV21-1,.,.,TRBJ2-4,CASSKADSGRWAKNIQYF,TGTGCCAGCAGCAAAGCGGATAGCGGGAGATGGGCCAAAAACATTCAGTACTTC
TRBV14,.,TRBD2,TRBJ2-2,CASSQRPSGTNTGELFF,TGTGCCAGCAGCCAACGTCCTAGCGGGACGAACACCGGGGAGCTGTTTTTT
TRBV7-8,.,.,TRBJ1-5,CASSSRPSGDGNQPQHF,TGTGCCAGCAGCTCGCGACCCTCAGGGGACGGCAATCAGCCCCAGCATTTT
TRBV7-9,.,.,TRBJ2-3,CASSFRDLTDTQYF,TGTGCCAGCAGCTTTAGGGATCTCACAGATACGCAGTATTTT
TRBV6-6,.,.,TRBJ2-4,CASSYSTRNIQYF,TGTGCCAGCAGTTACTCCACTAGAAACATTCAGTACTTC
TRBV27,.,TRBD2,TRBJ2-1,CASSRPGLAGEQFF,TGTGCCAGCAGTCGCCCGGGACTAGCAGGTGAGCAGTTCTTC
TRBV29-1,.,.,TRBJ2-5,CSVVLWQGFETQYF,TGCAGCGTTGTCCTGTGGCAGGGGTTTGAGACCCAGTACTTC
TRBV2,.,TRBD2,TRBJ2-7,CASSDGTSGYYEQYF,TGTGCCAGCAGTGATGGGACTAGCGGATACTACGAGCAGTACTTC
TRBV9,.,TRBD2,TRBJ2-3,CASSVVAIGGDTQYF,TGTGCCAGCAGCGTAGTGGCTATCGGGGGGGATACGCAGTATTTT
TRBV18,.,.,TRBJ2-7,CASSPKALSYEQYF,TGTGCCAGCTCACCAAAGGCACTCTCCTACGAGCAGTACTTC
TRBV7-6,.,.,TRBJ2-7,CASSLEGTGSYEQYF,TGTGCCAGCAGCTTAGAAGGGACCGGCTCCTACGAGCAGTACTTC
TRBV6-1,.,.,TRBJ2-7,CASSEGIKAYEQYF,TGTGCCAGCAGTGAGGGCATAAAGGCCTACGAGCAGTACTTC
TRBV18,.,.,TRBJ2-1,CASSPGGNEQFF,TGTGCCAGCTCACCAGGAGGGAATGAGCAGTTCTTC
TRBV7-9,.,.,TRBJ2-3,CASSLRSGYTDTQYF,TGTGCCAGCAGCCTTAGGTCAGGGTACACAGATACGCAGTATTTT
TRBV4-1,.,.,TRBJ1-1,CASSHSGDVTEAFF,TGCGCCAGCAGCCATTCAGGGGATGTAACTGAAGCTTTCTTT
TRBV28,.,.,TRBJ2-4,CASSLDAGHTLAKNIQYF,TGTGCCAGCAGTTTGGACGCTGGCCACACCCTAGCCAAAAACATTCAGTACTTC
TRBV7-2,.,.,TRBJ2-7,CASSLAGGKREQYF,TGTGCCAGCAGCTTAGCGGGGGGTAAACGCGAGCAGTACTTC
TRBV11-2,.,TRBD2,TRBJ2-2,CASSPLAGVRTGELFF,TGTGCCAGCAGCCCCCTAGCGGGAGTGCGCACCGGGGAGCTGTTTTTT
TRBV19,many,.,TRBJ1-2,CASSFGRSLLLGYTF,TGTGCCAGTAGTTTTGGCAGGTCGCTCCTCTTGGGCTACACCTTC
TRBV2,.,.,TRBJ2-3,CASRVRDTDTQYF,TGTGCCAGCAGGGTCCGCGACACAGATACGCAGTATTTT
TRBV6-1,few,TRBD1,TRBJ2-7,CASSDRDRVHEQYF,TGTGCCAGCAGTGACCGGGACAGGGTCCACGAGCAGTACTTC
TRBV4-3,once,.,TRBJ2-1,CASSQISGREQFF,TGCGCCAGCAGCCAAATAAGCGGGCGGGAGCAGTTCTTC
TRBV2,.,.,TRBJ1-5,CASSDAGRNQPQHF,TGTGCCAGCAGTGACGCAGGGCGCAATCAGCCCCAGCATTTT
TRBV29-1,.,.,TRBJ2-7,CSGSGVNNEQYF,TGCAGCGGCTCGGGAGTTAACAACGAGCAGTACTTC
TRBV27,.,.,TRBJ2-2,CASTGGYTGELFF,TGTGCCAGCACGGGCGGGTACACCGGGGAGCTGTTTTTT
TRBV10-1,.,.,TRBJ2-7,CASSGGAYEQYF,TGCGCCAGCAGTGGGGGCGCCTACGAGCAGTACTTC